The 16 T cell receptor beta chains given below trace back to one sample, sequenced in a study of T cell changes during pregnancy in multiple sclerosis. Libraries were prepared by immunoSEQ multiplex PCR; TCRdb keeps only in-frame clonotypes and omits some of them. Of 32,000 or so clones in the sample, approximately 91% were seen once. The sequencing here drew on CD4+ T cells from peripheral blood mononuclear cells, taken in the second trimester of pregnancy. The receptor set was obtained from a female donor with multiple sclerosis, enrolled in a pregnancy study.

The DNA for the CDR3 is TGTGCCAGCAGTGAAAGCAGGGGATGGACGACCGGGGAGCTGTTTTTT. Encoded protein: CASSESRGWTTGELFF. The J gene is TRBJ2-2, the V gene TRBV25-1, with a possible D match to TRBD1 (6 bases). V lost 2 bases, J lost 5 bases, and 15 bases lay in between. The CDR3 is 16 residues long. In germline, CDR1 is MGHDK, CDR2 SYGVNS.

The CDR3 sequence: CASRLGPGANVLTF. CDR3 sequence (DNA): TGTGCCAGCAGACTTGGGCCTGGGGCCAACGTCCTGACTTTC. The J gene is TRBJ2-6, the V gene TRBV7-3; D remains ambiguous. There are 14 residues in the CDR3. Germline V gene lookup returns CDR1 SGHTA and CDR2 FQGTGA. V was trimmed by 6 bases and J by 2 bases, leaving 8 bases between them.

The rearrangement joins TRBV15 to TRBJ2-1; TRBD1 might be the D (6 bases). CDR3 size: 18 residues. V lost 2 bases to trimming and J lost 7 bases, with 24 bases between them. Germline CDR1 is LNHNV and CDR2 is YYDKDF (reference sequence). The CDR3: CATSRLKQGQEGQNEQFF. The CDR3 region has the DNA TGTGCCACCAGCAGACTAAAGCAGGGACAAGAGGGCCAAAATGAGCAGTTCTTC.

The chain recombines TRBV5-4 with TRBJ1-1; tentative D call: TRBD1 (5 bases). The CDR3 runs 16 residues. Germline lookup yields CDR1 SGHNT and CDR2 YYREEE (reference sequence). The ends were cut back, 0 bases at V and 1 base at J, with 13 bases in the middle. CDR3 sequence (DNA): TGTGCCAGCAGCTTGGATTCCTGGACAAAGAACACTGAAGCTTTCTTT. Residues: CASSLDSWTKNTEAFF.

This rearrangement joins TRBV4-1 to TRBJ1-1, with TRBD1 identical over 8 bases. The CDR3 is 20 residues long. Trimming removed 2 bases from V and 1 base from J; junction bases left unmatched: 18. Per the germline V gene, CDR1 is MGHRA and CDR2 is YSYEKL. DNA for the CDR3: TGCGCCAGCAGCCAAATCTATGGGACAGGAGATACCGTCGAGAACACTGAAGCTTTCTTT. Residues: CASSQIYGTGDTVENTEAFF.

The chain has TRBV30 and TRBJ1-5; possible D gene TRBD1, 6 bases. CDR3 length: 13 residues. Trimming left V 7 bases short and J 7 bases short, with 17 bases between. Germline V gene lookup returns CDR1 GTSNPN and CDR2 SVGIG (reference sequence). The CDR3 sequence: CALQGGAGQPQHF. The CDR3 nucleotides read TGTGCCTTACAAGGGGGAGCGGGACAGCCCCAGCATTTT.

V gene TRBV6-5 combines with J gene TRBJ1-2; 7 positions agree with TRBD1. Germline lookup yields CDR1 MNHEY and CDR2 SVGAGI. CDR3 length: 13 residues. Losses at the gene ends were 4 bases for V and 8 bases for J; bases not matched to a gene: 7. This CDR3 reads CASSSDRVRGYTF. The CDR3 DNA is TGTGCCAGCAGTTCCGACAGGGTTAGGGGCTACACCTTC.

The chain is built from TRBV7-9 and TRBJ2-7, with 8 bases lining up with TRBD2. The length of the CDR3 is 13 residues. After removal of 5 bases from V and 7 bases from J, the junction contained 7 bases not matched to a gene. Per germline, CDR1 SEHNR and CDR2 FQNEAQ (reference sequence). CDR3 loop: CASSPSGGVEQYF. In DNA form, the CDR3 reads TGTGCCAGCAGCCCATCCGGGGGGGTAGAGCAGTACTTC.

The V call is TRBV30, the J call TRBJ1-1; 7 bases agree with TRBD1. V trimming: 6 bases; J trimming: 0 bases; junction bases outside the gene matches: 7. The CDR3 covers 14 residues. From germline, CDR1 is GTSNPN and CDR2 SVGIG (reference sequence). CDR3 sequence reads: CACSLGQMNTEAFF. CDR3 bases: TGTGCCTGTTCCTTGGGACAGATGAACACTGAAGCTTTCTTT.

The V and J genes are TRBV7-2 and TRBJ2-3; 14 bases map to TRBD2. Germline loops: CDR1 SGHTA, CDR2 FQGNSA. The CDR3 extends over 18 amino acids. Trimming took 4 bases from V and 5 from J; bases not matched to a gene: 11. CDR3 residues: CASSYGTSGRRIGDTQYF. The CDR3 DNA is TGTGCCAGCAGCTACGGGACTAGCGGGAGAAGAATTGGAGATACGCAGTATTTT.

The genes are TRBV5-1 and TRBJ2-5; D is unclear. The ends were cut back, 0 bases at V and 11 bases at J, with 17 bases in the middle. The CDR3 has 14 residues. The germline CDR1 and CDR2 sequences are SGHRS and YFSETQ. The CDR3 nucleotides are TGCGCCAGCAGCTTGGTCGGCAGTAGACAAGATCAGTACTTC. Translating it yields CASSLVGSRQDQYF.

This sequence joins TRBV7-2 and TRBJ1-6; perhaps TRBD1 as D (5 bases). Trimming removed 1 base at V and 6 bases at J, with 13 bases between. The CDR3 covers 16 residues. Germline loops: CDR1 SGHTA, CDR2 FQGNSA. CDR3 in amino acids: CASSLDGGVGNSPLHF. The CDR3 DNA is TGTGCCAGCAGCTTAGATGGGGGGGTGGGTAATTCACCCCTCCACTTT.

The CDR3 loop is CASSYSSGVSNEQFF. CDR3 nucleotides: TGTGCCAGCAGTTACTCGTCGGGAGTAAGTAATGAGCAGTTCTTC. V and J are TRBV6-5 and TRBJ2-1; D is perhaps TRBD2 (6 bases). Germline V gene sequence: CDR1 MNHEY, CDR2 SVGAGI. V was clipped by 0 bases and J by 7 bases, with 13 bases between them. This CDR3 is built from 15 residues.

The gene calls are TRBV27 and TRBJ1-1; 7 bases line up with TRBD1. Losses at the gene ends were 3 bases for V and 0 bases for J; bases not matched to a gene: 4. Germline V gene lookup returns CDR1 MNHEY and CDR2 SMNVEV (reference sequence). This CDR3 is built from 15 residues. In DNA, the CDR3 is TGTGCCAGCAGTTTCCTGGGACAGTTGAACACTGAAGCTTTCTTT. This gives the protein CASSFLGQLNTEAFF.

V is TRBV30 and J is TRBJ2-3; 9 bases align to TRBD1. V shed 8 bases and J 0 bases; nucleotides not matched to a gene: 6. Germline CDR1 reads GTSNPN; CDR2 reads SVGIG (reference sequence). The CDR3 consists of 14 residues. Here the CDR3 reads CALGTGLSTDTQYF. CDR3 nucleotides: TGTGCCCTAGGGACAGGGCTGAGCACAGATACGCAGTATTTT.

The rearrangement joins TRBV6-5 to TRBJ2-1, with D perhaps TRBD1 (5 bases). Between the trimmed V and J ends, which lost 4 bases and 8 bases, there was a span of 12 bases. This CDR3 is 13 amino acids long. The germline V gene has CDR1 MNHEY and CDR2 SVGAGI. CDR3 nucleotides: TGTGCCAGCAGTTCGACAGTAGGATATGAGCAGTTCTTC. Translation: CASSSTVGYEQFF.